One and the same sample provided the 2 T cell receptor beta chains below, sequenced in a study of blood T cell repertoires in COVID-19. This table comes from immunoSEQ multiplex PCR, and its TCRdb copy is limited to in-frame clones, with some not included. The sample consists of roughly 300,000 clones, about four fifths of them appearing once. Sequences were obtained from peripheral blood. Receptors were obtained from a woman in her fifties or sixties who had recovered from COVID-19.

V gene TRBV29-1 combines with J gene TRBJ2-3; maybe TRBD1 (6 bases). The V end lost 5 bases, the J end lost 2 bases, and 14 bases lay between the germline ends. Germline CDR1 SQVTM, CDR2 ANQGSEA. This CDR3 spans 14 amino acids. CDR3 region: CSVSQGSSTDTQYF. The CDR3 nucleotides are TGCAGCGTTTCGCAGGGGTCCTCCACAGATACGCAGTATTTT.

The J gene is TRBJ1-2, the V gene TRBV19; D is ambiguous. The length of the CDR3 is 15 residues. Trimming removed 7 bases at V and 5 bases at J, with 20 bases between. Germline V CDR1 and CDR2: LNHDA, SQIVND (reference sequence). DNA of the CDR3: TGTGCCAGTAAGCCTGCGAGTGGGCAGCTGTATGGCTACACCTTC. Its translation is CASKPASGQLYGYTF.